Listed here are 7 T cell receptor beta chains from one sample, sequenced in a study of T cells after yellow fever vaccination (dated by TCRdb to about 2019). The library was built by means of 5' RACE. Reads for this sample came from an Illumina NovaSeq 6000. TCRdb trimmed the raw reads at Q25, called clones with MiXCR and kept productive beta chains. A single entry per CDR3 protein holds the most common genes and DNA from its merged rows. The sample records 100,000 to 150,000 distinct CDR3 sequences, roughly 10% of which are singletons. The biggest ten clones account for 30% to 40% of the sample. The treatment or condition tag for this specimen amounts to: live attenuated yellow fever vaccine strain. The specimen was CD8+ T cells sorted from PBMCs, collected on the day of the yellow fever booster vaccination. The receptors were gathered from a man aged 18-30 years who received the YFV17D yellow fever vaccine.

This clonotype was observed a handful of times. CDR3 DNA sequence: TGTGCCAGCAGGGGAGAAAAACTGTTTTTT. Its protein is CASRGEKLFF. This sequence joins TRBV25-1 and TRBJ1-4; D is uncertain. V was cut by 6 bases and J by 8 bases, with 4 bases left in between. Per germline, CDR1 MGHDK and CDR2 SYGVNS. This CDR3 is 10 amino acids long.

The chain joins TRBV10-3 to TRBJ2-7, with D tentatively TRBD1 (6 bases). Trimming removed 8 bases at V and 0 bases at J, with 14 bases between. CDR3 length: 14 residues. Germline V gives CDR1 ENHRY, CDR2 SYGVKD. CDR3 residues: CAIARTAYSYEQYF. The DNA for the CDR3 is TGTGCCATCGCTCGGACAGCCTACTCCTACGAGCAGTACTTC.

The chain couples TRBV29-1 to TRBJ2-7, with D possibly matching TRBD2 (6 bases). This CDR3 contains 12 residues. The germline V gene encodes CDR1 SQVTM and CDR2 ANQGSEA. The ends were cut back, 6 bases at V and 3 bases at J, with 12 bases in the middle. This CDR3 is CSVKEGLYEQYF. The CDR3 DNA sequence: TGCAGCGTGAAGGAGGGTCTCTACGAGCAGTACTTC.

V gene TRBV9 combines with J gene TRBJ2-3, with 9 bases fitting TRBD2. The length of the CDR3 is 14 residues. Germline lookup yields CDR1 SGDLS and CDR2 YYNGEE. V lost 2 bases and J lost 8; bases outside the gene matches: 6. CDR3 DNA: TGTGCCAGCAGCGTCGGCGGGGGGGCCGTTACGCAGTATTTT. This encodes CASSVGGGAVTQYF.

The V and J genes are TRBV7-9 and TRBJ1-2; D unresolved. Trimming took off 4 bases at V and 8 bases at J, with 14 bases between the two ends. This CDR3 spans 13 amino acids. Germline V gives CDR1 SEHNR, CDR2 FQNEAQ (reference sequence). The DNA for the CDR3 is TGTGCCAGCAGCTCGGTAGCCGAAAGGGGCTACACCTTC. Encoded protein: CASSSVAERGYTF.

This clonotype was observed at least ten times. The genes are TRBV5-1 and TRBJ2-1; 7 bases line up with TRBD1. V dropped 0 bases and J dropped 4; count of bases not matched to a gene: 4. The germline gives CDR1 SGHRS, CDR2 YFSETQ. The CDR3 loop spans 15 amino acids. Here the CDR3 reads CASSLATGIYNEQFF. CDR3 nucleotide sequence: TGCGCCAGCAGCTTGGCGACAGGGATTTACAATGAGCAGTTCTTC.

This clonotype showed up just a few times. J is TRBJ2-5 and V is TRBV6-5, with a tentative D call TRBD1 (5 bases). The CDR3 has 17 amino acids. V lost 0 bases to trimming and J lost 5 bases, with 19 bases between them. The V gene's germline CDR1 is MNHEY and CDR2 SVGAGI. The CDR3 DNA sequence: TGTGCCAGCAGTTACTCGAGCTGGACAAGGCAGTTGGAGACCCAGTACTTC. Encoded protein: CASSYSSWTRQLETQYF.